This T cell receptor beta chain is from a study of beta chain features in type 1 diabetes. General study results and limits: Shorter TCRB CDR3s, moderately but significantly so, were found in Type 1 diabetes patients in all four CD4+ subsets.

Isolated RNA was reverse transcribed in full, so expressed TCRB transcripts were sequenced. Naive, central memory and regulatory T cell samples came to a mean of approximately 3.57 million reads. Libraries were prepared by immunoSEQ multiplex PCR; TCRdb keeps only in-frame clonotypes and omits some of them. The table lists more than 100,000 clones, around 9% of them singletons. Germline V gene data show CDR1 as SGHRS and CDR2 as YFSETQ. The V gene lost 6 bases and the J gene lost 3 bases, with 6 bases spanning the gap. The CDR3 extends over 11 amino acids. As for this clone: As yet, its antigen is unknown.

The TCR sequence derives from a man aged 25 to 40 with type 1 diabetes. The chain recombines TRBV5-1 with TRBJ1-1, with D tentatively TRBD1 (5 bases). The sample comprised central memory CD4+ T cells from blood. CDR3 nucleotide sequence: TGCGCCAGCATGGGGCACACTGAAGCTTTCTTT. Translation gives CASMGHTEAFF.